This T cell receptor beta chain was identified in a study of T cell responses to AZD1222 COVID-19 vaccine. Study-wide results and caveats: All repertoire sampling was performed exclusively after the peak T cell response. Baseline serostatus was positive in only a handful of AZD1222 recipients.

On this clone itself: Its antigen remains unknown.

Clones were sequenced by immunoSEQ multiplex PCR, and TCRdb holds only the in-frame ones, with some missing. The sample lists 250,000 to 300,000 clones, approximately 94% occurring once. J lost 12 bases, V lost 4 bases, and 15 bases had no gene match. The CDR3 consists of 15 residues. Germline V gene sequence: CDR1 SGHNT, CDR2 YYREEE (reference sequence). The gene calls are TRBV5-4 and TRBJ1-3; 8 bases line up with TRBD1. The TCR sequence derives from an adult who received the AZD1222 COVID-19 vaccine. The material was peripheral blood, obtained 28 days after the second AZD1222 dose. The CDR3 bases are TGTGCCAGCAGCGTTTGGGACAGGCCCTTGGCGAACATATATTTT. As protein: CASSVWDRPLANIYF.